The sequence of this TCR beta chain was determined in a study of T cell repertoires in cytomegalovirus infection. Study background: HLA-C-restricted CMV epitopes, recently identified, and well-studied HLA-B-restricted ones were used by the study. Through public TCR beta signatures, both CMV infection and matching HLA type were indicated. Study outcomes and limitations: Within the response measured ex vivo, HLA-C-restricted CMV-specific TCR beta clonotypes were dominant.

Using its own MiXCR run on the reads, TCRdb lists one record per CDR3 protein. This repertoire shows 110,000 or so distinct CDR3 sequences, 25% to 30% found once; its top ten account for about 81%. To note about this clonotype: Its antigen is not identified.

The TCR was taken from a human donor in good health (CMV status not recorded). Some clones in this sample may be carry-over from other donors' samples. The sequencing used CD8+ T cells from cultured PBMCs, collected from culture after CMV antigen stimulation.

The CDR3 sequence: CASSYRQISNQPQHF. The CDR3 coding sequence is TGTGCCAGCAGTTACCGACAGATAAGCAATCAGCCCCAGCATTTT. The chain uses TRBV6-5 and TRBJ1-5; TRBD1 might be the D (5 bases). V was pared by 2 bases and J by 1 base, with 9 bases between. The CDR3 is 15 residues long. Germline V gives CDR1 MNHEY, CDR2 SVGAGI.